This T cell receptor beta chain was found in a study of OX40 agonist ivuxolimab in advanced cancers. At the level of the study: Among those enrolled, mean age was about 62 years (range roughly 23 to 85) and 82.7% were male. Study-wide findings and caveats: In the 0.1 to 3.0 mg/kg range, CD4+ and CD8+ blood T cells had expanded clonally by week 6.

The sample holds one count of this clone. The antigen is undetermined. Blood sampling took place at baseline, cycle 4 day 1, and cycle 7 day 1. Assay used: immunoSEQ multiplex PCR; TCRdb lists only in-frame clones, some missing. Among roughly 86,000 clones listed, about 93% were seen once. This CDR3 has 14 residues. V shed 7 bases, J shed 6 bases, and the junction held 10 bases outside the gene matches. Germline CDR1 and CDR2: MDHEN and SYDVKM. The sample consisted of CD4+ or CD8+ T cells sorted from blood, taken in a trial of the OX40 agonist ivuxolimab. This receptor was obtained from an adult with an advanced solid tumor such as melanoma, head and neck, liver or kidney cancer. The rearrangement joins TRBV28 to TRBJ2-3; 7 nucleotides agree with TRBD2. The CDR3 loop is CASTEAGVLDTQYF. CDR3 nucleotide sequence: TGTGCCAGCACTGAGGCGGGAGTCCTCGATACGCAGTATTTT. Full variable domain (remainder filled in from reference TRBV28 and TRBJ2-3): DVKVTQSSRYLVKRTGEKVFLECVQDMDHENMFWYRQDPGLGLRLIYFSYDVKMKEKGDIPEGYSVSREKKERFSLILESASTNQTSMYLCASTEAGVLDTQYFGPGTRLTVL.